In its sample, the clone carrying this TCR beta chain was seen once. Its antigen is still unknown. Germline CDR1 and CDR2: LGHNA and YSLEER. V gave up 6 bases and J gave up 5 bases; unmatched junction bases: 12. The CDR3 loop spans 15 amino acids. The source of the sample is a study of long-term antiretroviral therapy in people with HIV. At minimum, one pre-ART and two post-ART PBMC samples were obtained from each donor. Before DNA extraction, 1-10 million cryopreserved PBMC were held in the samples. Survey-level resolution applied to immunoSEQ assay v3.0. Produced via immunoSEQ multiplex PCR; TCRdb's table is partial and in-frame only. Found here are nearly 50,000 clones, around 84% of them singletons; the top ten hold roughly 3.2%. Points from the study as a whole: The range of CDR3 lengths in HIV repertoires proved narrower than that found in controls.

The chain recombines TRBV4-3 with TRBJ2-5; 7 nucleotides agree with TRBD2. Sequencing was performed on unsorted PBMCs, taken 0.8 years after starting antiretroviral therapy. The TCR originated in a woman between 18 and 29 years old with HIV. The CDR3 protein is CASSQSLAGGETQYF. CDR3 bases: TGCGCCAGCAGTCAGTCCTTAGCGGGTGGGGAGACCCAGTACTTC.